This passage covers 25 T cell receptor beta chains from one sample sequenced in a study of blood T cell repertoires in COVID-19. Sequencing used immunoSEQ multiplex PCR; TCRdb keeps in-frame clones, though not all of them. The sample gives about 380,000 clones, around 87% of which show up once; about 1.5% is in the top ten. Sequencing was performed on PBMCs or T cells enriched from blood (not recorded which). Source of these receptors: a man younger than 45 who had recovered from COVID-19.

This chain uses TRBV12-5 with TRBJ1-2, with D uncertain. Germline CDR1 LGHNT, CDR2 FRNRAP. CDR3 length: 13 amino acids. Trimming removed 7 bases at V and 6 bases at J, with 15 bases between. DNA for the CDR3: TGTGCTAGTGCCCCTGGGAGCCGGGATGGCTACACCTTC. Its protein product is CASAPGSRDGYTF. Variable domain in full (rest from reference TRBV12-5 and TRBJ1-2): DARVTQTPRHKVTEMGQEVTMRCQPILGHNTVFWYRQTMMQGLELLAYFRNRAPLDDSGMPKDRFSAEMPDATLATLKIQPSEPRDSAVYFCASAPGSRDGYTFGSGTRLTVV.

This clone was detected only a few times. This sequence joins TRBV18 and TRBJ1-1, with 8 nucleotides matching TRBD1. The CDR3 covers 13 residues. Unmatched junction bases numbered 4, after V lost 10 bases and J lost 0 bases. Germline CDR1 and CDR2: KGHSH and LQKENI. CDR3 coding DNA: TGTGCCACCACAGGGGGGATGAACACTGAAGCTTTCTTT. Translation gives CATTGGMNTEAFF.

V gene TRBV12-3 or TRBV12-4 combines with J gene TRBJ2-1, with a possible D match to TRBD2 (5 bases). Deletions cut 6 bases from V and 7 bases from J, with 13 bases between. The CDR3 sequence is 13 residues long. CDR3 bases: TGTGCCAGCAGACAGACTACTCAAAATGAGCAGTTCTTC. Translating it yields CASRQTTQNEQFF.

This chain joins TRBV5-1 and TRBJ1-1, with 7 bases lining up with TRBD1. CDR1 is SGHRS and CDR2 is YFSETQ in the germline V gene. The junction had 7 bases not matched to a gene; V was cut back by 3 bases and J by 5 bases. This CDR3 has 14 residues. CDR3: CASSSFRGDTEAFF. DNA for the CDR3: TGCGCCAGCAGCTCCTTCAGGGGGGATACTGAAGCTTTCTTT.

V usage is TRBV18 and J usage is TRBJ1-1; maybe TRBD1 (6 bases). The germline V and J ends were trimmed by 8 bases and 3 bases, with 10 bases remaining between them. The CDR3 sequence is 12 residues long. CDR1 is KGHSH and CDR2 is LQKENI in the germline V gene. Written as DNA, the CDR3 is TGTGCCAGCCAAAGGACAGACACTGAAGCTTTCTTT. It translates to CASQRTDTEAFF.

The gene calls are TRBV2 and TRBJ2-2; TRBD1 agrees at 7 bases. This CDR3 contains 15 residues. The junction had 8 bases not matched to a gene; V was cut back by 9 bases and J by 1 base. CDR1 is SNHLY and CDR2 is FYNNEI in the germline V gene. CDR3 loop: CARGKGQMNTGELFF. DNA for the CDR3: TGTGCCAGAGGGAAGGGACAGATGAACACCGGGGAGCTGTTTTTT.

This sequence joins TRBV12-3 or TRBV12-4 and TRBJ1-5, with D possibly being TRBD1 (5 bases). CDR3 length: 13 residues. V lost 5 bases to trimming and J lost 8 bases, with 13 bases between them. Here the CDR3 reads CASSPRGGEPQHF. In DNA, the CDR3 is TGTGCCAGCAGTCCCCGAGGAGGGGAGCCCCAGCATTTT.

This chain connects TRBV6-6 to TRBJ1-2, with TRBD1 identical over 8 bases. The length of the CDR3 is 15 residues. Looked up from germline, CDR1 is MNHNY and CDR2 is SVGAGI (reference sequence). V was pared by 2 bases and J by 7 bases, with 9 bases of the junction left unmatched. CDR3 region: CASSYGQGGVSGYTF. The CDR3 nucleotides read TGTGCCAGCAGTTACGGACAGGGTGGGGTGAGTGGCTACACCTTC.

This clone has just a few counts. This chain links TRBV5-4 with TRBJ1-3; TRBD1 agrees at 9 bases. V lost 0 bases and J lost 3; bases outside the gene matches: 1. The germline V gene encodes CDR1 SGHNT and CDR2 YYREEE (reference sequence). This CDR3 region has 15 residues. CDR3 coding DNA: TGTGCCAGCAGCTTGGGACAGGGGGTTGGAAACACCATATATTTT. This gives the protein CASSLGQGVGNTIYF.

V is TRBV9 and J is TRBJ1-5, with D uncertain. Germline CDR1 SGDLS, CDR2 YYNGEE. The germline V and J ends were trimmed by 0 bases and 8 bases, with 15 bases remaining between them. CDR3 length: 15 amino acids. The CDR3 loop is CASSVGFEGWEPQHF. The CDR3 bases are TGTGCCAGCAGCGTAGGGTTTGAGGGTTGGGAGCCCCAGCATTTT.

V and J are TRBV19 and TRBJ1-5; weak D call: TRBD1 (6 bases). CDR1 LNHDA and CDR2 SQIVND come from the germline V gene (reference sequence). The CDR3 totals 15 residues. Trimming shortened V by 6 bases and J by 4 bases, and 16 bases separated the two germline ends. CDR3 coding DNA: TGTGCCAGTAGCCTACCGACAGGACTTAATCAGCCCCAGCATTTT. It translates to CASSLPTGLNQPQHF.

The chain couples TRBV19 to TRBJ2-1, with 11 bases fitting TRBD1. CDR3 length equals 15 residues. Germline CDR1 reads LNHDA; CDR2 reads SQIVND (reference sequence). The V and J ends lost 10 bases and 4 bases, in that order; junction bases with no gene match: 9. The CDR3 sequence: CATGQGAVPYNEQFF. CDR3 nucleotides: TGTGCCACCGGACAGGGGGCTGTCCCATACAATGAGCAGTTCTTC.

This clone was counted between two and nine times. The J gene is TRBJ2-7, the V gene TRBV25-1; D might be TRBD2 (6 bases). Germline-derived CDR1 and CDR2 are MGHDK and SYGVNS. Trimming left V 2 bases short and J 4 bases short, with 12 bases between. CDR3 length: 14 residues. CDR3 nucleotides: TGTGCCAGCAGTGAAGCGGACGGGAGATACGAGCAGTACTTC. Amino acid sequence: CASSEADGRYEQYF.

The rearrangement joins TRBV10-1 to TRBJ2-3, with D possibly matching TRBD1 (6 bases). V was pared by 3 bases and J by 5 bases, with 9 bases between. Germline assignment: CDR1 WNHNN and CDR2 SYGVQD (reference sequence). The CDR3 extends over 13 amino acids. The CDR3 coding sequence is TGCGCCAGCAGTGACAGGGGCAAAGATACGCAGTATTTT. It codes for CASSDRGKDTQYF.

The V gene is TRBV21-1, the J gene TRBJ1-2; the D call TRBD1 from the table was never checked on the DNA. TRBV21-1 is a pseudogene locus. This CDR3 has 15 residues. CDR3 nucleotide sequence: TGTGCCAGCAGCAAAGGGGGACAGTTTAACTATGGCTACACCTTC. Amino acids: CASSKGGQFNYGYTF.

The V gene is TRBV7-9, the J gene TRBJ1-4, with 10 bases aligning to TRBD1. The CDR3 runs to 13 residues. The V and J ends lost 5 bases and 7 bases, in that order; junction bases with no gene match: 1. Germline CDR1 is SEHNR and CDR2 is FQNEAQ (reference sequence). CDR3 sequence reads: CASSRTGGEKLFF. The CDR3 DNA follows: TGTGCCAGCAGCAGGACAGGGGGTGAAAAACTGTTTTTT. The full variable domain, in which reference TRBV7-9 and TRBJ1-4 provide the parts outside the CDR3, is DTGVSQNPRHKITKRGQNVTFRCDPISEHNRLYWYRQTLGQGPEFLTYFQNEAQLEKSRLLSDRFSAERPKGSFSTLEIQRTEQGDSAMYLCASSRTGGEKLFFGSGTQLSVL.

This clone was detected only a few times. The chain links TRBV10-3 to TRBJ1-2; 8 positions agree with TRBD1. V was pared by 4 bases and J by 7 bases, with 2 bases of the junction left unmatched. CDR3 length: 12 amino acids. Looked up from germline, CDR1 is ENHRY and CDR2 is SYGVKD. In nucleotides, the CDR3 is TGTGCCATCAGTGCAGGGGGCGCTGGCTACACCTTC. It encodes CAISAGGAGYTF.

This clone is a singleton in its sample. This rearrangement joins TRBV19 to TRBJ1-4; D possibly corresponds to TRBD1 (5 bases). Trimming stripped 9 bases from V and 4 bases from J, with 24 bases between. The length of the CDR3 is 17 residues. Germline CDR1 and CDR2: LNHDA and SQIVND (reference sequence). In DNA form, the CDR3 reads TGTGCCAGCACCCAACCGGGACTCTCGCTCTTTAATGAAAAACTGTTTTTT. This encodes CASTQPGLSLFNEKLFF.

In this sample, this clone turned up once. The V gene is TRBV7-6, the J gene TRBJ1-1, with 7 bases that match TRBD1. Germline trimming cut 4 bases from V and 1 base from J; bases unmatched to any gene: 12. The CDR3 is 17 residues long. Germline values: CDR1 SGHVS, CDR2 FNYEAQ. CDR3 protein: CASSYDPGTATNTEAFF. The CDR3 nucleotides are TGTGCCAGCAGCTACGACCCCGGGACAGCAACGAACACTGAAGCTTTCTTT.

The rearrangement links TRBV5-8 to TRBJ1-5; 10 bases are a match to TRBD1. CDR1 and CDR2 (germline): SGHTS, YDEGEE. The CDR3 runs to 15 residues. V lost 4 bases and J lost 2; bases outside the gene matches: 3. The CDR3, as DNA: TGTGCCAGCAGCCACGGGACAGGGGGCAATCAGCCCCAGCATTTT. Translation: CASSHGTGGNQPQHF.

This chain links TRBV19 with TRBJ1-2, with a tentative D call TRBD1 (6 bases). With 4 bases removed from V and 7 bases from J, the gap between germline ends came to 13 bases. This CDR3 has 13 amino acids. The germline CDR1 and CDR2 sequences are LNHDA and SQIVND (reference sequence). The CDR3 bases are TGTGCCAGTAGTAAGGGGGAGAGCGGTGGCTACACCTTC. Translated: CASSKGESGGYTF.

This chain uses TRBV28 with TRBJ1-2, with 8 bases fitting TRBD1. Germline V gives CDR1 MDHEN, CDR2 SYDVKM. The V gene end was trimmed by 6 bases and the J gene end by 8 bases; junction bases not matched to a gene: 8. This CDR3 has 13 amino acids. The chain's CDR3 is CASRLGQGGGYTF. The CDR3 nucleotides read TGTGCCAGCAGACTCGGACAGGGAGGGGGCTACACCTTC.

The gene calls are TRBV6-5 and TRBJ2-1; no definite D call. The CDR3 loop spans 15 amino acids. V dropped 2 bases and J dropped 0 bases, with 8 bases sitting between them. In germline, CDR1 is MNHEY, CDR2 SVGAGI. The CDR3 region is CASSYGPNSYNEQFF. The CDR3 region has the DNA TGTGCCAGCAGTTACGGGCCAAACTCCTACAATGAGCAGTTCTTC.

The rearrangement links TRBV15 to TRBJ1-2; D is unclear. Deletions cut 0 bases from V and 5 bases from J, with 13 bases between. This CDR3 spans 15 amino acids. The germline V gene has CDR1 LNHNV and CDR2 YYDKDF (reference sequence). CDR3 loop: CATSRDSSLSYGYTF. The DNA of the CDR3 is TGTGCCACCAGCAGAGATTCGAGCCTCTCTTATGGCTACACCTTC.

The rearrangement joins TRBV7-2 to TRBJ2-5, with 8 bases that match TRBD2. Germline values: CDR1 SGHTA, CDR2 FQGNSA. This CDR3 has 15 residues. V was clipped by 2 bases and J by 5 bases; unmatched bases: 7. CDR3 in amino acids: CASSLLGTRQETQYF. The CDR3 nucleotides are TGTGCCAGCAGCTTATTAGGGACTAGACAGGAGACCCAGTACTTC. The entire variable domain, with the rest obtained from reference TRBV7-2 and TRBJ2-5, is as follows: GAGVSQSPSNKVTEKGKDVELRCDPISGHTALYWYRQSLGQGLEFLIYFQGNSAPDKSGLPSDRFSAERTGGSVSTLTIQRTQQEDSAVYLCASSLLGTRQETQYFGPGTRLLVL.